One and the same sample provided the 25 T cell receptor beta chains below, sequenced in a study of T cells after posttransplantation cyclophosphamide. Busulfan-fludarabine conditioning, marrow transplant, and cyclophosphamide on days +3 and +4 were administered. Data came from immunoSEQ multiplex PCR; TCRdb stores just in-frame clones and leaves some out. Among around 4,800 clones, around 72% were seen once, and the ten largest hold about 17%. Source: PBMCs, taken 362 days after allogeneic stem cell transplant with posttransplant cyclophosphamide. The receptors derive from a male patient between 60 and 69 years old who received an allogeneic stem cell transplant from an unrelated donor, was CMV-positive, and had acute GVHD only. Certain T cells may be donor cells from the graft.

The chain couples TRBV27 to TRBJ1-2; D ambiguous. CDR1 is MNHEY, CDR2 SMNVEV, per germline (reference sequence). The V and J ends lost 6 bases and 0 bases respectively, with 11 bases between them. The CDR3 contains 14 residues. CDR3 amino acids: CASSSPQANYGYTF. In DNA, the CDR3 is TGTGCCAGCAGCTCGCCCCAGGCTAACTATGGCTACACCTTC.

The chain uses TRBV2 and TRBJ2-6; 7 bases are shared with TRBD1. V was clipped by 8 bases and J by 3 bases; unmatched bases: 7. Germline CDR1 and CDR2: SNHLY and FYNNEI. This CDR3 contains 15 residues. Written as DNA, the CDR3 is TGTGCCAGCCTACTCGACAGGGATGGGGCCAACGTCCTGACTTTC. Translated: CASLLDRDGANVLTF. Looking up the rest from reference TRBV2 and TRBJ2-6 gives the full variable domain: EPEVTQTPSHQVTQMGQEVILRCVPISNHLYFYWYRQILGQKVEFLVSFYNNEISEKSEIFDDQFSVERPDGSNFTLKIRSTKLEDSAMYFCASLLDRDGANVLTFGAGSRLTVL.

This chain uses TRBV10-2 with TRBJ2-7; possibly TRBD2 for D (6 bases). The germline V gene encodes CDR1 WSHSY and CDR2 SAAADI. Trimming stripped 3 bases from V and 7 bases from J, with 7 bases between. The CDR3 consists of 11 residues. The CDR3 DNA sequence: TGCGCCAGCAGTGACGGGAGAGAGCAGTACTTC. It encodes CASSDGREQYF.

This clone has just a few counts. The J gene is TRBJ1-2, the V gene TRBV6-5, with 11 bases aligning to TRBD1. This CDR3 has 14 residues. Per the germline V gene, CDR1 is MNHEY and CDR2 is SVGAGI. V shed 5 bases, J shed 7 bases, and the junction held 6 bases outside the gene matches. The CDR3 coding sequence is TGTGCCAGCAGTCAGGGACAGGGGGTTTTTGGCTACACCTTC. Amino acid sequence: CASSQGQGVFGYTF.

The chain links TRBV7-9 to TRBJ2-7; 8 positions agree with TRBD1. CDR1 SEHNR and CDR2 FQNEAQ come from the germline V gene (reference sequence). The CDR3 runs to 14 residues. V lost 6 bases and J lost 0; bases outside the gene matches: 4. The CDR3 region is CASSPGGASYEQYF. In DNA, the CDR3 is TGTGCCAGCAGTCCAGGGGGCGCCTCCTACGAGCAGTACTTC. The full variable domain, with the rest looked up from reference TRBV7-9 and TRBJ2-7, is DTGVSQNPRHKITKRGQNVTFRCDPISEHNRLYWYRQTLGQGPEFLTYFQNEAQLEKSRLLSDRFSAERPKGSFSTLEIQRTEQGDSAMYLCASSPGGASYEQYFGPGTRLTVT.

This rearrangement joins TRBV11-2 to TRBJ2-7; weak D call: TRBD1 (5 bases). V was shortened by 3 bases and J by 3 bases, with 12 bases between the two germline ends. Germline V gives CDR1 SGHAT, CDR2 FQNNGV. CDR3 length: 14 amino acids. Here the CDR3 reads CASSFPGSSYEQYF. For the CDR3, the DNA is TGTGCCAGCAGCTTCCCAGGGTCCAGCTACGAGCAGTACTTC.

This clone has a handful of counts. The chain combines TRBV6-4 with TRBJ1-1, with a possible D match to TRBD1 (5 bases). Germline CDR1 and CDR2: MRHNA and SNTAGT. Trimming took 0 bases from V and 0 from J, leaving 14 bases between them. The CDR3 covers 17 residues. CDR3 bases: TGTGCCAGCAGTGACTCCGGGCAGGGCCCTCTGAACACTGAAGCTTTCTTT. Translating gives CASSDSGQGPLNTEAFF.

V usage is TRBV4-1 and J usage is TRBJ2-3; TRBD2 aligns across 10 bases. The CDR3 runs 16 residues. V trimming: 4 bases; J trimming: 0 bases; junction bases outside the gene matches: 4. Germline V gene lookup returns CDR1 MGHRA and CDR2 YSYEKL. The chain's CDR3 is CASSLPAGGSTDTQYF. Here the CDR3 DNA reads TGCGCCAGCAGCCTTCCAGCGGGGGGGAGCACAGATACGCAGTATTTT.

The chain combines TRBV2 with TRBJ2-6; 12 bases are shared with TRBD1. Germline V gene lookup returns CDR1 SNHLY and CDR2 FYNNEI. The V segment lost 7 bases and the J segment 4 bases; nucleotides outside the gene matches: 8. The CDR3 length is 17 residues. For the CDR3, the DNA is TGTGCCAGCACGGGGACAGGGGGCTTGTTAGGGGCCAACGTCCTGACTTTC. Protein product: CASTGTGGLLGANVLTF. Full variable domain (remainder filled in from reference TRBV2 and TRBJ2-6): EPEVTQTPSHQVTQMGQEVILRCVPISNHLYFYWYRQILGQKVEFLVSFYNNEISEKSEIFDDQFSVERPDGSNFTLKIRSTKLEDSAMYFCASTGTGGLLGANVLTFGAGSRLTVL.

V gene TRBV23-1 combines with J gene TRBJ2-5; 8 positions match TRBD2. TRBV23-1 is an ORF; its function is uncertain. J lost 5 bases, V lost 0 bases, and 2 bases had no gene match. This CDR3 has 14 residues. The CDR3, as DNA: TGCGCCAGCAGTCAATCACGGGGGGGGGAGACCCAGTACTTC. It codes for CASSQSRGGETQYF.

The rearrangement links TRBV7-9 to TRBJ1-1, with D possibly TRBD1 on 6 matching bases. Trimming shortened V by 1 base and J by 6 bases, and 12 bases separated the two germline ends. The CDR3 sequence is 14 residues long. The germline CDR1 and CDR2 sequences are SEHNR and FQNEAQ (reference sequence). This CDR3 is CASSLVGGGPEAFF. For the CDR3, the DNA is TGTGCCAGCAGCTTAGTAGGGGGAGGGCCTGAAGCTTTCTTT.

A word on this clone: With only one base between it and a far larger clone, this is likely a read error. CDR3 amino acids: CANSEAVAETQYF. The CDR3 DNA is TGTGCCAACAGTGAGGCCGTAGCCGAGACCCAGTACTTC. The rearrangement uses TRBV6-5 and TRBJ2-5; D is ambiguous. Looked up from germline, CDR1 is MNHEY and CDR2 is SVGAGI. The length of the CDR3 is 13 residues.

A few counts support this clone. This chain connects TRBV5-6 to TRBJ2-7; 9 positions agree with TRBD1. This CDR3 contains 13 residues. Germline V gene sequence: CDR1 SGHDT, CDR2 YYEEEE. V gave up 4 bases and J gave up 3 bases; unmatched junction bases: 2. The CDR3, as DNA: TGTGCCAGCAGCGGACAGGGGAACTACGAGCAGTACTTC. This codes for CASSGQGNYEQYF. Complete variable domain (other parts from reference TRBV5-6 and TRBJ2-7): DAGVTQSPTHLIKTRGQQVTLRCSPKSGHDTVSWYQQALGQGPQFIFQYYEEEERQRGNFPDRFSGHQFPNYSSELNVNALLLGDSALYLCASSGQGNYEQYFGPGTRLTVT.

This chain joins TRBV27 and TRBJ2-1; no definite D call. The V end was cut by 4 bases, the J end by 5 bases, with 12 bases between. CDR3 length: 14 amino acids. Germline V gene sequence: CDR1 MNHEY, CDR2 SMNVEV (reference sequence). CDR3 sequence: CASSWLLPHNEQFF. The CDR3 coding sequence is TGTGCCAGCAGTTGGTTACTACCCCACAATGAGCAGTTCTTC.

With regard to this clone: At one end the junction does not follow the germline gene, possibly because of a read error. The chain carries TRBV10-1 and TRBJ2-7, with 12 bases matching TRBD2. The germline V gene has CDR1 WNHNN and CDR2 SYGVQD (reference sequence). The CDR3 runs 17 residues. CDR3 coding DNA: TGCGCCAGCAGTGGAGGACTAGCGGGGCGCTTGTCCTACAAGCAGTACTTC. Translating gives CASSGGLAGRLSYKQYF.

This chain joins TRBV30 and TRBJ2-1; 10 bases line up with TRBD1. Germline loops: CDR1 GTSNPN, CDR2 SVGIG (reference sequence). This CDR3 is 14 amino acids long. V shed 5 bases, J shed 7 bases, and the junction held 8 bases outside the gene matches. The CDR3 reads CAWDRDRGFNEQFF. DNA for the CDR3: TGTGCCTGGGACCGGGACAGGGGATTTAATGAGCAGTTCTTC.

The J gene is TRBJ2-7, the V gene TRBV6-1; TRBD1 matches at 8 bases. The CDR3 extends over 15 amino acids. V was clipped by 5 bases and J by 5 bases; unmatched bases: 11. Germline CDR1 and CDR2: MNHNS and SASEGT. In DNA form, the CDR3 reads TGTGCCAGCAGTCCCCGAGGGACAGGACTCGACGAGCAGTACTTC. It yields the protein CASSPRGTGLDEQYF.

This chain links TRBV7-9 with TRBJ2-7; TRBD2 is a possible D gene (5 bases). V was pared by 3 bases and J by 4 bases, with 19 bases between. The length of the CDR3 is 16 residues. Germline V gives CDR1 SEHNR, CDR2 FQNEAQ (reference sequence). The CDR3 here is CASSLPLYGIVYEQYF. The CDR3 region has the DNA TGTGCCAGCAGCTTGCCGCTATACGGGATAGTATACGAGCAGTACTTC.

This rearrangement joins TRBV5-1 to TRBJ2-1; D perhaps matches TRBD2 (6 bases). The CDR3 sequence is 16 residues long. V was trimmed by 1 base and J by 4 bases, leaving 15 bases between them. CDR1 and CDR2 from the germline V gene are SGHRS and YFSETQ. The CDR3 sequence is CASSLTLSGSYNEQFF. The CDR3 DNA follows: TGCGCCAGCAGCTTGACCCTCAGCGGGTCGTACAATGAGCAGTTCTTC.

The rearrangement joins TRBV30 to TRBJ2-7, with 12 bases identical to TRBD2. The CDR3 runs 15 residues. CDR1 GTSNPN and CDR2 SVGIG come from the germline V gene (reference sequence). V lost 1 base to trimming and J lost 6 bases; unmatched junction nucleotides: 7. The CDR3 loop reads CAWSASSGGASEQYF. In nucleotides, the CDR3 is TGTGCCTGGAGTGCTTCTAGCGGGGGGGCCTCCGAGCAGTACTTC.

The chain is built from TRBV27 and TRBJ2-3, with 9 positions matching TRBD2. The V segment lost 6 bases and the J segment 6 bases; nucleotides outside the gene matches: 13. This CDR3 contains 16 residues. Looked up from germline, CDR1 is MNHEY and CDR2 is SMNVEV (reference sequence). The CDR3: CASRANLRGGSDTQYF. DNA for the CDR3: TGTGCCAGCAGGGCGAATTTGCGGGGGGGTTCGGATACGCAGTATTTT.

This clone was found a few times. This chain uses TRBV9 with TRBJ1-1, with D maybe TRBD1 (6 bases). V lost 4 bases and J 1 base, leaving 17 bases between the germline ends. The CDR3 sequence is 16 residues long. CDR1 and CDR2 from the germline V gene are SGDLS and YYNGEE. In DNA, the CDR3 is TGTGCCAGCAGCCCCCCGGGGGGGGGCTGGAACACTGAAGCTTTCTTT. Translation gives CASSPPGGGWNTEAFF.

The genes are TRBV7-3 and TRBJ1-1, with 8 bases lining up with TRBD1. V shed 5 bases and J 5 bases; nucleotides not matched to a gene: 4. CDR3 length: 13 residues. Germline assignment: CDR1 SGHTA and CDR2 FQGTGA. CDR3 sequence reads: CASSPTGATEAFF. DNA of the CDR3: TGTGCCAGCAGCCCGACAGGGGCGACTGAAGCTTTCTTT.

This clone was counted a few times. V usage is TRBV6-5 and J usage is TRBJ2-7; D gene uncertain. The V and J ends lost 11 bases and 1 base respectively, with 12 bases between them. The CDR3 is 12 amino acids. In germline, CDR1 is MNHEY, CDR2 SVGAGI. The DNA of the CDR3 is TGTGCCGCCGCGCCCGATTCCTACGAGCAGTACTTC. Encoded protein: CAAAPDSYEQYF.

Here the CDR3 DNA reads TGTGCCTGGAGGGGACAGGGGCGGAACACTGAAGCTTTCTTT. It codes for CAWRGQGRNTEAFF. The rearrangement links TRBV30 to TRBJ1-1; 10 bases are shared with TRBD1. Germline loops: CDR1 GTSNPN, CDR2 SVGIG (reference sequence). The length of the CDR3 is 14 residues. Trimming cost V 3 bases and J 1 base; bases outside gene matches: 2.